This T cell receptor (beta chain) was identified in a study of T cell repertoires in cytomegalovirus infection. Using its own MiXCR run on the reads, TCRdb lists one record per CDR3 protein. The table has a few hundred thousand distinct CDR3 sequences, roughly 15% seen once. V dropped 0 bases and J dropped 4 bases, with 10 bases sitting between them. The CDR3 has 14 amino acids. Germline CDR1 and CDR2: SGDLS and YYNGEE. The V call is TRBV9, the J call TRBJ1-1; a possible D gene is TRBD1 (5 bases). The material sequenced was PBMCs. This TCR was recovered from a human donor in good health (CMV status not recorded). Some clones in this sample may be carry-over from other donors' samples. CDR3 DNA sequence: TGTGCCAGCAGCGTAGGGGGGAGGGGCACTGAAGCTTTCTTT. Translating it yields CASSVGGRGTEAFF.